This TCR beta chain was obtained from a study of OX40 agonist ivuxolimab in advanced cancers. Regarding the study in general: Ivuxolimab was a fully human IgG2 agonistic monoclonal antibody targeting the costimulatory receptor OX40 (CD134). A male proportion of roughly 80% and a mean age of approximately 55 years, ranging from roughly 20 to 80, were recorded for the dose-escalation cohort. Patients were allowed to have had prior anti-PD-1, anti-PD-L1 or anti-CTLA-4 therapy, and around 40% of the dose-escalation patients had previously received checkpoint inhibitors. Partial responses occurred in three dose-escalation patients: two with cutaneous melanoma and one with hepatocellular carcinoma. Of the roughly 51 patients in dose escalation, around 19 had hepatocellular carcinoma, some 15 had melanoma, 9 had renal cell carcinoma and 9 had head and neck cancer. Intravenous ivuxolimab was administered to patients every 2 weeks at six dose levels: 0.01, 0.1, 0.3, 1.5, 3 and 10 mg/kg. The paper reports the monotherapy dose-escalation portion (N of about 52 patients) of the phase I ivuxolimab trial. The purpose of peripheral TCRbeta sequencing was to test whether ivuxolimab changed TCR sequence diversity and led to clonal T-cell expansion. General study outcomes and caveats: Antigen specificity was not determined for the clonally expanded peripheral T cells. After ivuxolimab, expanded clones were on average more numerous among CD8+ T cells than among CD4+ T cells. Low levels of normalized T-cell clonal expansion were also seen in some patients who did not respond. At doses from 0.1 to 3.0 mg/kg, clonal expansion was seen in both CD4+ and CD8+ blood T cells between baseline and week 6. In the 0.1-3.0 mg/kg groups, partial responders had among the lowest normalized peripheral clonal expansion, particularly in CD8+ T cells.

Trimming takes 7 bases from V and 2 bases from J, and the germline ends sit 8 bases apart. Sequences SQVTM (CDR1) and ANQGSEA (CDR2) are obtained from the germline V gene. The CDR3, from cysteine to phenylalanine, totals 11 residues. Only the CDR3 DNA is retained, 33 bases long and in frame from the first base. Patients with a history of autoimmune disease or receiving systemic immunosuppression were excluded from the trial. In every dose cohort, peripheral blood was drawn for TCR sequencing at baseline, cycle 4 day 1, and cycle 7 day 1. Samples were obtained from an open-label, multicenter, first-in-human phase I dose-escalation trial of ivuxolimab. Adults with locally advanced or metastatic melanoma, renal cell, hepatocellular, or head and neck squamous cell carcinoma were enrolled in the trial. Before TCR sequencing, CD4+ T cells and CD8+ T cells from peripheral blood were sorted into separate populations.

Comment on this clone: Its target antigen remains unknown. Base quality data are lacking; no much larger clone is found one base away.

Genomic DNA was extracted from sorted cells for sequencing of the TCRbeta CDR3 region. The immunoSEQ Assay was used for sequencing of TCRbeta CDR3 regions. TCRdb re-hosts the immuneACCESS table, in-frame sequences only. Its copies lack some clones; in the studies checked, an unresolved V gene accounts for under half of them, and the cause for the rest is not known. The sample table contains more than 50,000 clones; only one count was recorded for 85% of them. The ten largest clones represent about 4.1% of the sample. The V and J genes are TRBV29-1 and TRBJ1-2; a tentative D match to TRBD1 spans 5 bases. This sequence was found in an adult with an advanced solid tumor such as melanoma, head and neck, liver or kidney cancer. The sample consisted of CD4+ or CD8+ T cells sorted from blood, taken in a trial of the OX40 agonist ivuxolimab. The DNA sequence is as follows: TGCAGCGGGGACCCAAACTATGGCTACACCTTC. It specifies CSGDPNYGYTF.